The 26 T cell receptor beta chains presented below share a single source sample, sequenced in a study of cytomegalovirus exposure and HLA in healthy donors. PCR primers comprised 60 Vbeta and 13 Jbeta primers. TCRdb keeps only in-frame clones here, not all; method: immunoSEQ multiplex PCR. Here the sample spans around 200,000 clones, 75% to 85% being singletons. Sequenced sample: PBMCs. The origin of the receptors is a woman between 55 and 75 years old in good health and CMV-seropositive.

CDR3 sequence reads: CASSNPNEGKQYF. The CDR3 region has the DNA TGTGCCAGCAGCAACCCTAACGAGGGAAAGCAGTACTTC. This chain joins TRBV21-1 and TRBJ2-7; the table's D gene call, TRBD2, was not cross checked with the DNA. TRBV21-1 is noted as a pseudogene. This CDR3 is built from 13 residues.

This clone was counted between two and nine times. Other nucleotide sequences from this sample produce the same CDR3. V is TRBV5-1 and J is TRBJ1-2; D possibly corresponds to TRBD1 (5 bases). This CDR3 is built from 15 residues. Germline V lookup: CDR1 SGHRS, CDR2 YFSETQ. V dropped 0 bases and J dropped 6 bases, with 15 bases sitting between them. This CDR3 is CASSLVGQGRDGYTF. DNA for the CDR3: TGCGCCAGCAGCTTGGTCGGCCAGGGAAGGGATGGCTACACCTTC.

This clone was counted once. This chain links TRBV28 with TRBJ1-2; weak D call: TRBD1 (6 bases). The CDR3 consists of 17 residues. V was trimmed by 3 bases and J by 0 bases, leaving 17 bases between them. CDR1 MDHEN and CDR2 SYDVKM come from the germline V gene. The CDR3 nucleotides read TGTGCCAGCAGTTTGATGGCAGGGGATTCAGCTAACTATGGCTACACCTTC. It encodes CASSLMAGDSANYGYTF.

This clone has just a few counts. CDR3 nucleotides: TGTGCCAGCAGCCAAACTAGCGGGGGACGGAGTGAGCAGTTCTTC. Its translation: CASSQTSGGRSEQFF. The chain links TRBV5-4 to TRBJ2-1; 11 bases fit TRBD2. The V segment lost 4 bases and the J segment 9 bases; nucleotides outside the gene matches: 9. This CDR3 spans 15 amino acids. Germline assignment: CDR1 SGHNT and CDR2 YYREEE (reference sequence). Based on the CDR3 plus reference TRBV5-4 and TRBJ2-1, the full variable domain is ETGVTQSPTHLIKTRGQQVTLRCSSQSGHNTVSWYQQALGQGPQFIFQYYREEENGRGNFPPRFSGLQFPNYSSELNVNALELDDSALYLCASSQTSGGRSEQFFGPGTRLTVL.

The chain is built from TRBV7-2 and TRBJ2-3, with D possibly TRBD2 on 5 matching bases. From germline, CDR1 is SGHTA and CDR2 FQGNSA. The CDR3 runs 14 residues. The ends were cut back, 2 bases at V and 2 bases at J, with 8 bases in the middle. In DNA, the CDR3 is TGTGCCAGCAGCTTATCGAGGGTCACAGATACGCAGTATTTT. As protein: CASSLSRVTDTQYF.

The chain links TRBV7-9 to TRBJ1-1; 7 nucleotides match TRBD1. The CDR3 sequence is 14 residues long. V lost 7 bases, J lost 2 bases, and 7 bases stayed unmatched. The germline V gene encodes CDR1 SEHNR and CDR2 FQNEAQ (reference sequence). CDR3 loop: CASILSGGNTEAFF. CDR3 DNA: TGTGCCAGCATCCTCTCAGGGGGAAACACTGAAGCTTTCTTT.

This sequence joins TRBV7-3 and TRBJ2-1, with D possibly TRBD1 on 7 matching bases. This CDR3 is built from 14 residues. Germline CDR1 SGHTA, CDR2 FQGTGA. V was trimmed by 5 bases and J by 5 bases, leaving 13 bases between them. CDR3 in DNA: TGTGCCAGCAGCCACGGGGGACAGAACAATGAGCAGTTCTTC. This encodes CASSHGGQNNEQFF.

This clone has just a few counts. CDR3 sequence (DNA): TGTGCCAGCAGCTTAGGGAGCGGGGGGACCTACAATGAGCAGTTCTTC. This sequence encodes CASSLGSGGTYNEQFF. V usage is TRBV11-3 and J usage is TRBJ2-1, with 9 bases aligning to TRBD2. The CDR3 contains 16 residues. V was clipped by 1 base and J by 2 bases; unmatched bases: 3. Germline V gene lookup returns CDR1 SGHNT and CDR2 YENEEA.

The chain couples TRBV28 to TRBJ1-6; 7 nucleotides align to TRBD1. There are 15 residues in the CDR3. J gave up 4 bases and V 4 bases, and 4 bases lay outside the gene matches. Germline assignment: CDR1 MDHEN and CDR2 SYDVKM. CDR3 nucleotide sequence: TGTGCCAGCAGTTCCCCGGGACAGTATAATTCACCCCTCCACTTT. Translation: CASSSPGQYNSPLHF.

V and J are TRBV28 and TRBJ2-5, with 7 nucleotides matching TRBD2. The J call is in doubt because the DNA end fits TRBJ2-7 better. The CDR3 spans 12 residues. Germline values: CDR1 MDHEN, CDR2 SYDVKM. CDR3 nucleotide sequence: TGTGCCAGCAGTCTATTAGCGGGCGAGCAGTACTTC. Translation: CASSLLAGEQYF.

The chain has TRBV28 and TRBJ2-1; D not resolved. This CDR3 spans 13 amino acids. CDR1 is MDHEN and CDR2 is SYDVKM in the germline V gene. With 1 base removed from V and 6 bases from J, the gap between germline ends came to 7 bases. The CDR3 loop reads CASSLFQSNEQFF. The CDR3 DNA sequence: TGTGCCAGCAGTTTATTTCAGTCCAATGAGCAGTTCTTC.

The chain has TRBV5-5 and TRBJ1-5; no clear D gene. The length of the CDR3 is 13 residues. The germline gives CDR1 SGHKS, CDR2 YYEKEE (reference sequence). The V end was cut by 1 base, the J end by 5 bases, with 7 bases between. CDR3 nucleotide sequence: TGTGCCAGCAGCTTGAGTCCGGATCAGCCCCAGCATTTT. Amino acids: CASSLSPDQPQHF.

The chain joins TRBV20-1 to TRBJ1-2; D gene uncertain. In germline, CDR1 is DFQATT, CDR2 SNEGSKA (reference sequence). V lost 3 bases and J lost 8, with 10 bases in between. This CDR3 is built from 11 residues. The CDR3, as DNA: TGCAGTGCTAGGGCCCCTTGGGGCTACACCTTC. It encodes CSARAPWGYTF.

The chain recombines TRBV7-2 with TRBJ1-6, with D perhaps TRBD1 (5 bases). This CDR3 contains 15 residues. Trimming removed 0 bases at V and 8 bases at J, with 11 bases between. CDR1 is SGHTA, CDR2 FQGNSA, per germline. CDR3 in DNA: TGTGCCAGCAGCTTAGCCCAGGGAGGGGATTCACCCCTCCACTTT. This sequence encodes CASSLAQGGDSPLHF.

The CDR3 sequence is CASGLVRLDVSGELFF. Written as DNA, the CDR3 is TGTGCTAGTGGTTTGGTAAGGCTAGACGTATCCGGGGAGCTGTTTTTT. The chain joins TRBV12-5 to TRBJ2-2; no clear D gene. Between the trimmed V and J ends, which lost 0 bases and 6 bases, there was a span of 14 bases. This CDR3 has 16 residues. Germline CDR1 and CDR2: LGHNT and FRNRAP.

This chain joins TRBV19 and TRBJ2-7; D gene ambiguous. CDR3 length: 12 amino acids. V dropped 7 bases and J dropped 3 bases, with 10 bases sitting between them. Germline V lookup: CDR1 LNHDA, CDR2 SQIVND (reference sequence). DNA for the CDR3: TGTGCCAGTAATAACTACGGCTACGAGCAGTACTTC. Its translation: CASNNYGYEQYF.

The V call is TRBV7-9, the J call TRBJ2-5; 9 bases fit TRBD1. The J call may be faulty, since TRBJ2-7 better matches the DNA end. Germline V gives CDR1 SEHNR, CDR2 FQNEAQ (reference sequence). This CDR3 is built from 12 residues. CDR3 residues: CASSSTGGEQYF. The DNA for the CDR3 is TGTGCCAGCAGCTCGACAGGGGGCGAGCAGTACTTC.

V and J are TRBV15 and TRBJ1-2; weak D call: TRBD1 (5 bases). The CDR3 covers 15 residues. Per germline, CDR1 LNHNV and CDR2 YYDKDF (reference sequence). Trimming left V 0 bases short and J 4 bases short, with 12 bases between. The DNA for the CDR3 is TGTGCCACCAGCAGAGATGTTGATGGGGCCTATGGCTACACCTTC. Its translation is CATSRDVDGAYGYTF.

This clone was observed once. CDR3 region: CASSRQTNRVGGEKLFF. CDR3 in DNA: TGTGCCAGCAGCCGCCAGACCAACAGGGTTGGTGGGGAAAAACTGTTTTTT. The V and J genes are TRBV4-2 and TRBJ1-4, with TRBD1 as a possible D gene (6 bases). The V end was cut by 4 bases, the J end by 8 bases, with 23 bases between. Germline lookup yields CDR1 LGHNA and CDR2 YNFKEQ. The CDR3 is 17 residues long.

The chain links TRBV6-6 to TRBJ1-1, with 8 bases fitting TRBD1. There are 13 residues in the CDR3. J lost 8 bases, V lost 6 bases, and 8 bases had no gene match. Germline lookup yields CDR1 MNHNY and CDR2 SVGAGI (reference sequence). The CDR3 DNA follows: TGTGCCAGCAGCAAGGGACAGGCTCAGGAAGCTTTCTTT. As protein: CASSKGQAQEAFF.

The chain employs TRBV28 and TRBJ2-7; possibly TRBD2 for D (5 bases). This CDR3 comprises 18 residues. CDR1 MDHEN and CDR2 SYDVKM come from the germline V gene. V shed 1 base and J shed 5 bases, with 24 bases lying between them. CDR3 coding DNA: TGTGCCAGCAGTTTATTCCGGGGTGGTGGCAGCCTCGACGACGAGCAGTACTTC. Translating it yields CASSLFRGGGSLDDEQYF.

This clone was found a few times. The rearrangement joins TRBV10-3 to TRBJ2-1; D perhaps matches TRBD1 (6 bases). The germline V and J ends were trimmed by 11 bases and 0 bases, with 17 bases remaining between them. CDR1 ENHRY and CDR2 SYGVKD come from the germline V gene. The CDR3 is 15 residues long. The CDR3 DNA reads TGTGCCTCCGCGCTCAGGGGCAGCTCCTACAATGAGCAGTTCTTC. Residues: CASALRGSSYNEQFF.

The CDR3 protein is CASSGTGQGGYGYTF. The CDR3 DNA is TGCGCCAGCAGCGGAACCGGACAGGGGGGTTACGGCTACACCTTC. The J gene is TRBJ1-2, the V gene TRBV5-1, with 10 bases matching TRBD1. J gave up 8 bases and V 4 bases, and 11 bases lay outside the gene matches. CDR1 and CDR2 from the germline V gene are SGHRS and YFSETQ. This CDR3 comprises 15 residues.

The rearrangement links TRBV12-5 to TRBJ2-2; TRBD1 aligns across 7 bases. V trimming: 6 bases; J trimming: 5 bases; junction bases outside the gene matches: 0. The CDR3 has 12 residues. Germline CDR1 LGHNT, CDR2 FRNRAP. The CDR3 region has the DNA TGTGCTAGTGGGGACAGGACCGGGGAGCTGTTTTTT. Translating it yields CASGDRTGELFF.

V and J are TRBV21-1 and TRBJ2-7; the D call in the table, TRBD1, was not verified against the DNA. TRBV21-1 represents a pseudogene. This CDR3 is 18 amino acids long. The chain's CDR3 is CASSPQATGARDSYEQYF. DNA of the CDR3: TGTGCCAGCAGCCCTCAGGCGACAGGGGCCCGCGACTCCTACGAGCAGTACTTC.

There are a few counts of this clone. V gene TRBV6-5 combines with J gene TRBJ2-3; 7 positions agree with TRBD1. Germline CDR1 MNHEY, CDR2 SVGAGI. With 4 bases clipped from V and 4 bases from J, the junction kept 5 bases outside the gene matches. CDR3 length equals 14 residues. The CDR3 nucleotides are TGTGCCAGCAGTTTCACCCAGGGGGCAGATACGCAGTATTTT. Translated, it gives CASSFTQGADTQYF.